These 28 T cell receptor beta chains came from one sample sequenced in a study of tumor-infiltrating lymphocytes in primary liver carcinoma. With a constant-region primer, TCR beta cDNA was made from around 520 ng of total RNA. TCR beta libraries came from three nested multiplex PCR rounds using slightly modified ARM-PCR. A C-beta reverse primer was combined with TRBV1-TRBV30 forward primers in the first two PCR rounds, and each round had 10 cycles. TCRdb used MiXCR to reprocess the multiplex PCR reads, holding one entry per CDR3 protein. Here the sample spans fewer than 350,000 distinct CDR3 sequences, 60% to 80% being singletons. RNA was extracted from whole blood without cell sorting, alongside germline DNA. Sequenced sample: peripheral blood. Receptor source: a man aged 35-49 years with primary liver carcinoma and hepatitis B virus infection.

About this clonotype: This sequence may be a read error, since a much larger clone differs from it by one base. This chain uses TRBV4-2 with TRBJ1-6, with no clear D. The CDR3 extends over 17 amino acids. V gave up 5 bases and J gave up 5 bases, with 19 bases separating them. Per germline, CDR1 LGHNA and CDR2 YNFKEQ. The CDR3: CASSYDPRTGDNSPLHF. CDR3 coding DNA: TGTGCCAGCAGCTACGACCCCCGGACGGGAGATAATTCACCCCTCCACTTT.

This clonotype was observed at least ten times. The rearrangement uses TRBV11-2 and TRBJ1-1, with D perhaps TRBD1 (6 bases). Looked up from germline, CDR1 is SGHAT and CDR2 is FQNNGV. V shed 7 bases and J shed 2 bases, with 14 bases lying between them. CDR3 size: 14 residues. The CDR3 protein is CASIPTGPNTEAFF. The DNA of the CDR3 is TGTGCCAGCATCCCGACAGGACCAAACACTGAAGCTTTCTTT.

In regard to this clonotype: This may come from a read error, since a much larger clone is one base off. This chain connects TRBV4-1 to TRBJ2-5; tentatively, D is TRBD1 (5 bases). Germline V lookup: CDR1 MGHRA, CDR2 YSYEKL. This CDR3 has 16 residues. The V and J ends lost 0 bases and 1 base respectively, with 12 bases between them. Here the CDR3 reads CASSQEGQALQETQYF. CDR3 in DNA: TGCGCCAGCAGCCAAGAGGGGCAGGCCCTCCAAGAGACCCAGTACTTC.

Ten or more counts support this clonotype. The V gene is TRBV6-1, the J gene TRBJ2-2; 8 nucleotides line up with TRBD2. Per the germline V gene, CDR1 is MNHNS and CDR2 is SASEGT. Unmatched junction bases numbered 10, after V lost 8 bases and J lost 8 bases. CDR3 size: 14 residues. The CDR3 reads CASVTRTSTGELFF. Written as DNA, the CDR3 is TGTGCCAGCGTTACCCGGACTAGCACGGGGGAGCTGTTTTTT.

Of note for this clonotype: This may be a read error: a much more frequent sequence differs by one nucleotide. This chain connects TRBV12-3 or TRBV12-4 to TRBJ2-4, with 7 bases that match TRBD2. This CDR3 spans 18 amino acids. The CDR3 DNA reads as TGTGCCAGCAGTTTAAGAATTGGGGGGGGGATAGCCAAAAACAATCAGTACTTC. Translating it yields CASSLRIGGGIAKNNQYF.

As concerns this clonotype: A read error may account for a junction end that differs from germline. The rearrangement uses TRBV10-3 and TRBJ2-7; D is possibly TRBD2 (6 bases). The CDR3 contains 14 residues. The germline V gene has CDR1 ENHRY and CDR2 SYGVKD. The CDR3 here is CAISGSSAGYKQYF. CDR3 nucleotides: TGTGCCATCAGTGGGTCTAGCGCTGGCTACAAGCAGTACTTC.

The chain links TRBV25-1 to TRBJ1-4; TRBD1 aligns across 9 bases. Germline V gene sequence: CDR1 MGHDK, CDR2 SYGVNS. CDR3 length: 16 residues. Unmatched junction bases numbered 7, after V lost 1 base and J lost 7 bases. The CDR3 sequence: CASSESKTGGCEKLFF. The CDR3 nucleotides are TGTGCCAGCAGTGAATCAAAAACAGGGGGCTGTGAAAAACTGTTTTTT.

This clonotype was counted between two and nine times. The CDR3: CASSLVVGRGSYEQYF. For the CDR3, the DNA is TGTGCCAGCAGCTTAGTAGTGGGAAGGGGCTCCTACGAGCAGTACTTC. This chain connects TRBV7-8 to TRBJ2-7, with D possibly matching TRBD1 (5 bases). The CDR3 is 16 residues long. V lost 1 base, J lost 0 bases, and 13 bases lay in between. Germline V gene lookup returns CDR1 SGHVS and CDR2 FQNEAQ.

The V gene is TRBV30, the J gene TRBJ2-1; 13 bases agree with TRBD2. The CDR3 contains 16 residues. Germline V gene sequence: CDR1 GTSNPN, CDR2 SVGIG (reference sequence). J gave up 9 bases and V 8 bases, and 16 bases lay outside the gene matches. This CDR3 reads CAGAAGGLAGFGEQFF. CDR3 coding DNA: TGTGCCGGGGCCGCGGGGGGACTAGCGGGATTCGGTGAGCAGTTCTTC.

In the case of this clonotype: At one end, the junction sequence differs from germline, possibly due to a read error. The chain uses TRBV11-2 and TRBJ2-1, with D unresolved. Germline V gene data show CDR1 as SGHAT and CDR2 as FQNNGV. The CDR3 extends over 14 amino acids. The CDR3 loop is CGSSLTRGAYEQFF. The CDR3 DNA is TGTGGCAGCAGCTTAACCCGCGGAGCCTACGAGCAGTTCTTC.

This clonotype has more than one count but fewer than ten. The V gene is TRBV6-2 or TRBV6-3, the J gene TRBJ2-1, with 8 positions matching TRBD2. J gave up 7 bases and V 0 bases, and 5 bases lay outside the gene matches. The length of the CDR3 is 15 residues. Germline CDR1 and CDR2: MNHEY and SVGEGT. CDR3 DNA sequence: TGTGCCAGCAGTTACTCTGGGACTAGTTCGAATGAGCAGTTCTTC. This codes for CASSYSGTSSNEQFF.

Remarks on this clonotype: The CDR3 carries no conserved terminal phenylalanine or tryptophan, so it likely arises from a read error. The CDR3 region has the DNA TGCAGCGTTCGGGAGACAGCTAATTCACCCCTCCACATT. Its protein product is CSVRETANSPLHI. V usage is TRBV29-1 and J usage is TRBJ1-6; possibly TRBD1 for D (5 bases). Trimming removed 5 bases from V and 6 bases from J, with 11 bases in between. The CDR3 contains 13 residues. Per germline, CDR1 SQVTM and CDR2 ANQGSEA.

Worth noting for this clonotype: The junction does not match germline at one end; this may be a read error. The rearrangement uses TRBV5-4 and TRBJ1-3; 11 nucleotides agree with TRBD1. The CDR3 runs to 17 residues. Per germline, CDR1 SGHNT and CDR2 YYREEE (reference sequence). The CDR3, as DNA: TGTGCCAGCAGCGTGGGCGGGACAGGGGGAACTGGAAACAGCATATATTTT. As protein: CASSVGGTGGTGNSIYF.

This clonotype was counted only a few times. The gene calls are TRBV13 and TRBJ2-7; D might be TRBD1 or TRBD2, each matching 5 bases. This CDR3 is 14 amino acids long. V was clipped by 2 bases and J by 4 bases, with 12 bases between them. In germline, CDR1 is PRHDT, CDR2 FYEKMQ (reference sequence). CDR3 bases: TGTGCCAGCAGCTTAAATGCAGGGACGTACGAGCAGTACTTC. As protein: CASSLNAGTYEQYF.

The chain employs TRBV4-2 and TRBJ1-5; D call uncertain. V lost 6 bases and J lost 3, with 18 bases in between. The CDR3 is made up of 16 amino acids. Germline CDR1 is LGHNA and CDR2 is YNFKEQ. The CDR3 nucleotides are TGTGCCAGCAGTTCGGGCGGGGTGTCCTACAATCAGCCCCAGCATTTT. It is translated as CASSSGGVSYNQPQHF.

V usage is TRBV11-2 and J usage is TRBJ1-2; D is unresolved. Germline V gives CDR1 SGHAT, CDR2 FQNNGV. The length of the CDR3 is 12 residues. This CDR3 reads CTSSFRRTGYTF. The CDR3 nucleotides are TGTACTAGCAGCTTCAGGAGGACCGGCTACACCTTC.

This chain uses TRBV5-1 with TRBJ2-7, with D maybe TRBD2 (6 bases). The germline V and J ends were trimmed by 3 bases and 2 bases, with 15 bases remaining between them. CDR3 length: 15 amino acids. CDR1 and CDR2 (germline): SGHRS, YFSETQ. CDR3 bases: TGCGCCAGCAGCTCCGCCGGGACTGGACCCTACGAGCAGTACTTC. Protein sequence: CASSSAGTGPYEQYF.

This clonotype came up once. This chain uses TRBV5-1 with TRBJ2-7; D remains unclear. Germline CDR1 reads SGHRS; CDR2 reads YFSETQ. V was cut by 5 bases and J by 5 bases, with 20 bases left in between. The CDR3 length is 15 residues. The CDR3 protein is CASSSLPGLRDEQYF. CDR3 DNA: TGCGCCAGCAGTTCCTTGCCGGGCCTAAGGGACGAGCAGTACTTC.

As to this clonotype: The junction departs from the called germline gene at one end, perhaps through a read error. DNA for the CDR3: TGTGCTAGCAACCATGGACAGGGTCGAGACAATGAGCAGTCCTTC. Translating it yields CASNHGQGRDNEQSF. V usage is TRBV12-3 or TRBV12-4 and J usage is TRBJ2-1; 8 bases agree with TRBD1. This CDR3 comprises 15 residues.

In the case of this clonotype: This clone may be a read error of a much larger clone one base away. Since no conserved phenylalanine or tryptophan closes the CDR3, a read error is the likely cause. The chain combines TRBV6-1 with TRBJ1-2, with D possibly TRBD1 on 5 matching bases. Trimming took off 4 bases at V and 0 bases at J, with 15 bases between the two ends. CDR3 length equals 16 residues. From germline, CDR1 is MNHNS and CDR2 SASEGT. The CDR3 reads CASSGSGALANYGYTV. The CDR3 coding sequence is TGTGCCAGCAGTGGATCCGGGGCCCTGGCTAACTATGGCTACACCGTC.

The sample holds one count of this clonotype. The rearrangement links TRBV10-3 to TRBJ1-2; TRBD1 matches at 7 bases. V shed 6 bases and J 6 bases; nucleotides not matched to a gene: 10. In germline, CDR1 is ENHRY, CDR2 SYGVKD. CDR3 length: 14 amino acids. CDR3 protein: CAIRPLGGANGYTF. CDR3 nucleotide sequence: TGTGCCATCAGGCCGTTAGGGGGCGCAAATGGCTACACCTTC.

The chain combines TRBV5-5 with TRBJ2-3; possibly TRBD1 for D (7 bases). The CDR3 length is 17 residues. The germline V gene encodes CDR1 SGHKS and CDR2 YYEKEE (reference sequence). Between the trimmed V and J ends, which lost 4 bases and 6 bases, there was a span of 24 bases. CDR3 residues: CASSRGQVVSSADTQYF. The CDR3 DNA reads TGTGCCAGCAGCCGTGGACAGGTCGTATCTAGCGCGGATACGCAGTATTTT.

With respect to this clonotype: One end of the junction fails to match germline, which may point to a read error. V is TRBV4-3 and J is TRBJ2-6; D is uncertain. Germline assignment: CDR1 LGHNA and CDR2 YSLEER. CDR3 length: 17 amino acids. CDR3 coding DNA: TGCGCCGGCAGCCAAGATTTCGGCTTCTCTGGGGCCAACGTCCTGACTTTC. Its translation: CAGSQDFGFSGANVLTF.

This clonotype occurred many times. The chain employs TRBV12-3 or TRBV12-4 and TRBJ2-3; 7 nucleotides align to TRBD2. The CDR3 loop spans 15 amino acids. Losses at the gene ends were 10 bases for V and 3 bases for J; bases not matched to a gene: 13. DNA of the CDR3: TGTGCCACCTCCCTAGCGAGGGAGGGGACAGATACGCAGTATTTT. Protein product: CATSLAREGTDTQYF.

This clonotype was recorded many times. This CDR3 is CASSLLGSQNTEAFF. CDR3 in DNA: TGTGCCAGCAGTTTATTGGGAAGCCAGAACACTGAAGCTTTCTTT. This chain connects TRBV12-3 or TRBV12-4 to TRBJ1-1, with no clear D. V dropped 2 bases and J dropped 1 base, with 11 bases sitting between them. The CDR3 runs to 15 residues.

With respect to this clonotype: A read error is possible here, since a much larger clone lies one base away. V usage is TRBV4-3 and J usage is TRBJ2-3, with D hard to call. The DNA end lines up better with TRBJ1-5; the J call may be wrong. Germline CDR1 and CDR2: LGHNA and YSLEER. The CDR3 covers 16 residues. The CDR3 DNA sequence: TGCGCCAGCAGCCAAGTAGGGCTAGCGGGAGGAGATACGCAGCATTTT. Amino acids: CASSQVGLAGGDTQHF.

Details on this clonotype: An end of the junction does not agree with germline; a read error may underlie this. The chain joins TRBV7-9 to TRBJ1-1; maybe TRBD1 (5 bases). CDR1 is SEHNR and CDR2 is FQNEAQ in the germline V gene (reference sequence). The CDR3 length is 13 residues. Written as DNA, the CDR3 is TGTGCCAGCAGCCCACGGTCGGGGACTGAAGCTTTCTTC. Protein: CASSPRSGTEAFF.

This clonotype turned up a few times. V usage is TRBV11-2 and J usage is TRBJ2-3; 10 bases map to TRBD1. Losses at the gene ends were 4 bases for V and 6 bases for J; bases not matched to a gene: 13. The CDR3 sequence is 17 residues long. Per germline, CDR1 SGHAT and CDR2 FQNNGV. Here the CDR3 DNA reads TGTGCCAGCAGCTCCGCCCCGAGAGACAGGGGGCTCGATACGCAGTATTTT. It specifies CASSSAPRDRGLDTQYF.